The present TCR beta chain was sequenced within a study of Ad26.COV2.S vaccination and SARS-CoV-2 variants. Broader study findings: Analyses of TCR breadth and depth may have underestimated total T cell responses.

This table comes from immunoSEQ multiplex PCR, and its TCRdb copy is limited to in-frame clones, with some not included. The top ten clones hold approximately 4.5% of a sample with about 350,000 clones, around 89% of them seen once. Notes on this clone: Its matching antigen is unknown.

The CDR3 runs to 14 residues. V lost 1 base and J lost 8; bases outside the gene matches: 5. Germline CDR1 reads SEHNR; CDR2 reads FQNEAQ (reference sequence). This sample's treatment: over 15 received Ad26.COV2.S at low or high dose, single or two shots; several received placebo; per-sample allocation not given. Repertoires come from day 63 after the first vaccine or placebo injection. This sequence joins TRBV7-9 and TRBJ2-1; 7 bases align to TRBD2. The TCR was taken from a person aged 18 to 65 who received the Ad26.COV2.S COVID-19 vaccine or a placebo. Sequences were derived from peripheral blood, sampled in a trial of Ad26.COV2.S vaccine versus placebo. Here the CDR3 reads CASSLGGRAHEQFF. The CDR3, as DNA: TGTGCCAGCAGCTTAGGAGGGAGGGCACATGAGCAGTTCTTC.